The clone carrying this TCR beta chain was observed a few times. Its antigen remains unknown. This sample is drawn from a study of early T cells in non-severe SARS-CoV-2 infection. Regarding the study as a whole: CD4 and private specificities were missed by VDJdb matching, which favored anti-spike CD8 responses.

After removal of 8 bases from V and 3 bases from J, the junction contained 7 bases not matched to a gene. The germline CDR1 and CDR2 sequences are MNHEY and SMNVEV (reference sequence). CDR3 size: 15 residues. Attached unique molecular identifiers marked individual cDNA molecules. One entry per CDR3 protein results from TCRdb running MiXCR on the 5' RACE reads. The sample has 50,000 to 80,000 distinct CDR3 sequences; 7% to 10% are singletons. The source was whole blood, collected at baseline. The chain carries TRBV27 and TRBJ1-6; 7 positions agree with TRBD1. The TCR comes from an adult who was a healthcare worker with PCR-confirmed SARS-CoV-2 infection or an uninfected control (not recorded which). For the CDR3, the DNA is TGTGCCAGCTCACAGGGGTCCTTCTATAATTCACCCCTCCACTTT. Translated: CASSQGSFYNSPLHF.